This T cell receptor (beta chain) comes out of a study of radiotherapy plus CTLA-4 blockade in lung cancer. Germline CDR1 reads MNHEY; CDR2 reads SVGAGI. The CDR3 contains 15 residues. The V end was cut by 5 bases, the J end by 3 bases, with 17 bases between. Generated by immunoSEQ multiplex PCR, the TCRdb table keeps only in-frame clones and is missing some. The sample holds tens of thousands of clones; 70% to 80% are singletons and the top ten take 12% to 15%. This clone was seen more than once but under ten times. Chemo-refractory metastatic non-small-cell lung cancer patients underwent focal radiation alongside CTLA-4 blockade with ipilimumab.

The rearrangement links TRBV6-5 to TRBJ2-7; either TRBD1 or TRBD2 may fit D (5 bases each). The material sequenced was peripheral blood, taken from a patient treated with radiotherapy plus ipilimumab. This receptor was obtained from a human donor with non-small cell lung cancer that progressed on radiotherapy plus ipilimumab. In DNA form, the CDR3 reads TGTGCCAGCAGTATACAACCGGGACCGAGCTACGAGCAGTACTTC. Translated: CASSIQPGPSYEQYF.